These T cell receptor beta chains were read from a single sample in a study of shared clonotypes between healthy human individuals. Profiled with immunoSEQ multiplex PCR; TCRdb holds only in-frame clones, not every one. The repertoire holds more than 2,000,000 clones, approximately 93% seen once, with 0.39% in the top ten. The material sequenced was naive CD4+ T cells from PBMCs. The receptor set was obtained from a man aged 18 to 30 in good health. Some clones in this sample may be carry-over from other donors' samples. The CDR3 runs from the conserved cysteine through the conserved F or W. The size entry is marked missing in some rows and otherwise reads once, few, many or a size class.

v_gene,j_gene,abundance,CDR3aa
TRBV28,TRBJ2-2,NA,CASSLLPTGGKVRTGELFF
TRBV4-2,TRBJ2-7,NA,CASSRPTPYPGTVERGDEQYF
TRBV10-3,TRBJ2-3,NA,CATGPPSTDTQYF
TRBV5-1,TRBJ2-7,NA,CASSLASRTGYSYEQYF
TRBV7-9,TRBJ2-7,NA,CASSNNFYEQYF
TRBV19,TRBJ2-3,NA,CASSIAPSTDTQYF
TRBV29-1,TRBJ1-1,NA,CSVGGGRPNTEAFF
TRBV2,TRBJ2-3,NA,CASKPDRASTDTQYF
TRBV7-9,TRBJ1-1,NA,CASSSERDGSNTEAFF
TRBV18,TRBJ1-1,NA,CASSPPARNTEAFF
TRBV25-1,TRBJ1-1,NA,CASHGLGGASKVNTEAFF
TRBV5-4,TRBJ2-5,NA,CASSRTSERQETQYF
TRBV5-1,TRBJ1-3,NA,CASSLTGRGNTIYF
TRBV5-8,TRBJ1-1,NA,CASSSEGAHRKAFF
TRBV19,TRBJ1-2,NA,CASSISSRRNYGYTF
TRBV18,TRBJ1-2,NA,CASSPGARNYGYTF
TRBV19,TRBJ2-5,NA,CASRTGGGEETQYF
TRBV13,TRBJ2-6,NA,CASSLQGAGANVLTF
TRBV5-1,TRBJ1-2,NA,CASSLGPGQGDGYTF
TRBV4-1,TRBJ2-1,NA,CASSSGGAQTYNEQFF
TRBV21-1,TRBJ1-4,NA,CASSKFCDEKLFF
TRBV19,TRBJ2-1,NA,CASSWTSGRAHEQFF
TRBV5-6,TRBJ2-7,NA,CASSLFSAFTYEQYF
TRBV30,TRBJ1-5,few,CAWSGGQGKVWPQHF
TRBV6-5,TRBJ2-7,NA,CASSRAPDGPEQYF
TRBV7-3,TRBJ2-1,NA,CASSLSSGRVSEQFF
TRBV19,TRBJ1-1,NA,CASTTRGGGLILGAFF
TRBV5-1,TRBJ2-5,NA,CASTGDQETQYF
TRBV20-1,TRBJ2-5,NA,CSASRQETQYF
TRBV29-1,TRBJ2-6,NA,CSVRGGVAGANVLTF
TRBV6-1,TRBJ2-7,NA,CASTSDGTYEQYF
TRBV30,TRBJ1-1,NA,CAWRPTGVPNTEAFF
TRBV27,TRBJ2-5,NA,CASSLIRRHQQETQYF
TRBV19,TRBJ1-5,NA,CASRGNYVRQPQHF
TRBV19,TRBJ1-5,NA,CASSRKEGYSNQPQHF
TRBV6-1,TRBJ1-4,NA,CASSKNEKLFF
TRBV5-4,TRBJ2-5,NA,CASSLSATAEIQETQYF
TRBV4-1,TRBJ2-5,NA,CASSQDGTSGRAGETQYF
TRBV27,TRBJ2-7,NA,CASSLMAGSSYEQYF
TRBV19,TRBJ1-5,NA,CASSIRVQDNQPQHF
TRBV7-2,TRBJ1-1,NA,CASIDRGAMNTEAFF
TRBV29-1,TRBJ2-3,NA,CSVEDPLAGGPGTQYF
TRBV5-1,TRBJ2-1,NA,CASSPAGRGSEGFF
TRBV11-1,TRBJ2-7,NA,CASSLATGQGWVYEQYF
TRBV28,TRBJ2-3,NA,CASRGTAGGIRDTQYF
TRBV28,TRBJ2-7,once,CASSSLGRGREQYF
TRBV7-9,TRBJ1-3,few,CASSSWQGGNTIYF
TRBV28,TRBJ1-2,NA,CASNSGSSGYTF
TRBV29-1,TRBJ2-4,NA,CSVGEGSYIQYF
TRBV7-3,TRBJ2-2,NA,CASSLTGVTGELFF
TRBV5-1,TRBJ2-7,NA,CASSLGGYEQYF
TRBV18,TRBJ2-1,NA,CASSPYVSGENEQFF